A selection of T cell receptor beta chains follows, all from one sample in a study of identical twins. Each CDR3 protein gets one entry after TCRdb re-called the 5' RACE reads with MiXCR. The table lists around 340,000 distinct CDR3 sequences, 10% to 15% of them singletons. This same sample was also taken into another study, of yellow fever vaccine responses in identical twins.

The source material was CD8+ T cells sorted from blood. The receptor set was obtained from a young woman in good health. CDR3s include the opening cysteine and the closing phenylalanine or tryptophan. D genes are given only for firm matches. Clone size is shown for a subset of rows, as once, few, many or a class of expanded clone.

V gene	clone size	J gene	D gene	CDR3 DNA	CDR3 protein
TRBV4-1	many	TRBJ2-1	.	TGCGCCAGCAGCCAAGATCCGCGGACTAACTCCTACAATGAGCAGTTCTTC	CASSQDPRTNSYNEQFF
TRBV12-3/TRBV12-4	many	TRBJ2-5	TRBD1	TGTGCCAGCAGCCCCGGGACAGGGGGACAAGAGACCCAGTACTTC	CASSPGTGGQETQYF
TRBV7-9	.	TRBJ2-2	.	TGTGCCAGCAGCCATAGTGGAGCCCGTGGCACCGGGGAGCTGTTTTTT	CASSHSGARGTGELFF
TRBV27	many	TRBJ2-1	.	TGTGCCACTAGCCTAAGCTCCTACAATGAGCAGTTCTTC	CATSLSSYNEQFF
TRBV28	.	TRBJ2-1	.	TGTGCCAGCACCCTAGGGGGCTACAATGAGCAGTTCTTC	CASTLGGYNEQFF
TRBV7-3	.	TRBJ2-5	.	TGTGCCAGCAGCTTAAAAGGGATATATCTGGAGACCCAGTACTTC	CASSLKGIYLETQYF
TRBV7-6	few	TRBJ1-6	TRBD1	TGTGCCAGCAGCCAAGAACAGGGGTTTGGATGGTCACCCCTCCACTTT	CASSQEQGFGWSPLHF
TRBV27	.	TRBJ2-2	.	TGTGCCAGCAGTTTATCGGACAGCGGCGCCGGGGAGCTGTTTTTT	CASSLSDSGAGELFF
TRBV7-9	many	TRBJ1-1	.	TGTGCCAGCAGCTTTGCGTCAGGGTTAACTGAAGCTTTCTTT	CASSFASGLTEAFF
TRBV9	.	TRBJ1-1	.	TGTGCCAGCAGCGTAGATGGGGTGAACACTGAAGCTTTCTTT	CASSVDGVNTEAFF
TRBV4-2	few	TRBJ2-1	.	TGTGCCAGCAGCCCCCCCCGCAGGTACCTTTCCTACAATGAGCAGTTCTTC	CASSPPRRYLSYNEQFF
TRBV7-9	.	TRBJ2-5	TRBD2	TGTGCCAGCAGCTTAGTAGCGGGCGCCCAAGAGACCCAGTACTTC	CASSLVAGAQETQYF
TRBV27	many	TRBJ1-2	.	TGTGCCAGCAGTTCGGGGTTATTTGGCTACACCTTC	CASSSGLFGYTF
TRBV27	once	TRBJ2-2	TRBD1	TGTGCCAGCAGAGACAGGGACCAAAACACCGGGGAGCTGTTTTTT	CASRDRDQNTGELFF
TRBV7-9	few	TRBJ2-7	.	TGTGCCAGCAGCTTAACAGCCGACTCCTACGAGCAGTACTTC	CASSLTADSYEQYF
TRBV4-1	few	TRBJ2-2	TRBD1	TGCGCCAGCAGCCAATCCCTTGACAGGGGGTCCGGGGAGCTGTTTTTT	CASSQSLDRGSGELFF